What follows is one T cell receptor beta chain and its context. Its specificity is unknown. One junction end does not reproduce the germline sequence, and a read error may be involved. This entry is derived from a study of tumor-infiltrating lymphocytes in primary liver carcinoma. For the study at large: The study included patients who were men and women aged 30 to 69 years. Study-level points and caveats: The difference in top-250-clone fraction between tumors and blood was significant, favoring tumors (p = 0.039). Just around 7-25% of top clones spanned all five tumor regions.

Total RNA (roughly 550 ng) served as template for TCR beta cDNA synthesis primed by a constant-region primer. Generation of the TCR beta libraries relied on three nested multiplex PCR rounds using slightly modified ARM-PCR. It was with TRBV1-TRBV30 forward primers and a C-beta reverse primer that the first two PCR rounds were run, at roughly 11 cycles each. TCRdb re-analysed the multiplex PCR reads in MiXCR, keeping a single row per CDR3 protein. Counted here are some 110,000 distinct CDR3 sequences, around 80% occurring once; the ten biggest clones make up approximately 20%. The V gene's germline CDR1 is SEHNR and CDR2 FQNEAQ (reference sequence). The CDR3 contains 15 residues. Each 20-30 mg portion of unsorted bulk tissue served as the source for co-extraction of RNA and DNA. Every patient had chronic HBV infection and was treatment-naive.

This TCR came from a man aged 40-55 years with primary liver carcinoma and hepatitis B virus infection. This rearrangement joins TRBV7-9 to TRBJ1-2; the match to TRBD1 covers 8 bases. Specimen: liver tumor tissue from sampling region 3. Subset defined: tumor region T3, left-lateral pole. The CDR3 reads CASSDDRQGNYSYTF. The CDR3 DNA reads TGTGCCAGCAGCGACGATCGACAGGGGAACTATAGCTACACCTTC.